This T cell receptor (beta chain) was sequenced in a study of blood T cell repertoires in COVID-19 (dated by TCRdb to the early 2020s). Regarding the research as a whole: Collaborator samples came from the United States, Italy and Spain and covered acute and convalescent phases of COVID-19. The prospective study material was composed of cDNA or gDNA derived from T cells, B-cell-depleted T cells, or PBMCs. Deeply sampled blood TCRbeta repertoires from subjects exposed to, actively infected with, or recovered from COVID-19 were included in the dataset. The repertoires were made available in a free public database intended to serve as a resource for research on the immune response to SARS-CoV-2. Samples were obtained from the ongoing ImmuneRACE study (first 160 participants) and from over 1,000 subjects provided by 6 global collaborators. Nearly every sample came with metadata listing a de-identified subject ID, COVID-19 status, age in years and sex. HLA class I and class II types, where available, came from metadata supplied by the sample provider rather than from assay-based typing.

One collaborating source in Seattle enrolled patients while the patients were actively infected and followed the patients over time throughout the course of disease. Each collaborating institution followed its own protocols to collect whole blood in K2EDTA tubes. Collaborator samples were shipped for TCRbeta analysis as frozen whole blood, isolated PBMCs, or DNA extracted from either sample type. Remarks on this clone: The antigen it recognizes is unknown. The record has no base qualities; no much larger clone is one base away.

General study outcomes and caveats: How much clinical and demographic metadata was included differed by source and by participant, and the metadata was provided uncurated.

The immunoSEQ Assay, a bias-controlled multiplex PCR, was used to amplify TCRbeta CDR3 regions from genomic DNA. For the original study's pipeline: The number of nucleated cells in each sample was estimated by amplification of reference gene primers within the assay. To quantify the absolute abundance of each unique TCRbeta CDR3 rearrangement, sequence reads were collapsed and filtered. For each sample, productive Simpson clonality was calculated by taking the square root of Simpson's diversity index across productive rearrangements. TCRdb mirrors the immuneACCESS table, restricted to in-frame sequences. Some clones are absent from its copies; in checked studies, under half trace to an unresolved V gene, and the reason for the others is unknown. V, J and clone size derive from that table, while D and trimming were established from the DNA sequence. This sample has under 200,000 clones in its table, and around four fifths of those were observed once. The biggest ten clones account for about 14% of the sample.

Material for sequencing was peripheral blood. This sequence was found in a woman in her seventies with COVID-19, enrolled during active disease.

CDR3 protein: CASSPLRNTIYF. The DNA is as follows: TGTGCCAGCAGTCCCCTTCGAAACACCATATATTTT. The V and J genes are TRBV28 and TRBJ1-3; the D gene cannot be named for sure. Measured from the cysteine to the phenylalanine, the CDR3 is 12 residues long. Only the CDR3 part of the read is kept: 36 bases, read in frame from the first base. CDR1 and CDR2 (MDHEN, SYDVKM) derive from the germline V gene. V drops 5 bases and J drops 5 bases, leaving 7 bases in between.